This T cell receptor beta chain was retrieved from a study of shared clonotypes between healthy human individuals. The donor population consisted of healthy HIV-negative adults with no recent acute infections or vaccinations. Germline CDR1 reads SGHRS; CDR2 reads YFSETQ. Trimming removed 2 bases from V and 1 base from J; junction bases left unmatched: 8. This CDR3 has 17 residues. Method: immunoSEQ multiplex PCR; TCRdb's copy keeps in-frame clones and lacks some. The sample carries some 1 million clones, approximately 70% recorded once. Comment on this clone: Its cognate antigen is unknown.

Study-wide results and caveats: Clonotypes that were shared across a handful of donors made up around 5% of naive CD4 clonotypes.

The chain employs TRBV5-1 and TRBJ2-1; 8 nucleotides line up with TRBD1. The sequenced sample consisted of memory CD4+ T cells sorted from blood. Subset meaning: CD45RA-negative fraction. The clonotype comes from a man aged 18 to 30 in good health. DNA of the CDR3: TGCGCCAGCAGCTTTACAGGACAGGGAAGGTCCTACAATGAGCAGTTCTTC. Its translation is CASSFTGQGRSYNEQFF.